Below are 15 T cell receptor beta chains sequenced from a single sample in a study of T cells in Graves' hyperthyroidism and ophthalmopathy (dated by TCRdb to about 2019). Library method: multiplex PCR. Sequencing took place on an Illumina HiSeq 2000. The TCR beta CDR3 regions were amplified from the RNA transcripts. A first-round RT-PCR of the TCR CDR3 used the HTBI primer set with the Qiagen OneStep RT-PCR kit. TCRdb reworked the public reads: Q25 trimming with fastp, MiXCR clone assembly, productive beta chains retained. CDR3 protein sequences are deduplicated, and each keeps its most common genes and DNA. The sample data list 370,000 or so distinct CDR3 sequences, and less than 20% of these were observed just once. The ten top clones hold around a quarter of the sample. The sample was blood. These TCRs come from a woman in her late teens or twenties with Graves' hyperthyroidism that later progressed to Graves' ophthalmopathy.

The sample holds many counts of this clonotype. The chain has TRBV6-2 or TRBV6-3 and TRBJ2-1; 10 nucleotides line up with TRBD2. This CDR3 spans 15 amino acids. CDR1 is MNHEY, CDR2 SVGEGT, per germline. J was trimmed by 8 bases and V by 0 bases; bases with no gene match: 4. This chain's CDR3 is CASSYSGAGGYEQFF. In DNA form, the CDR3 reads TGTGCCAGCAGTTACTCGGGAGCGGGAGGGTATGAGCAGTTCTTC.

The chain couples TRBV12-3 or TRBV12-4 to TRBJ1-1; 8 bases align to TRBD1. The CDR3 runs 13 residues. J lost 6 bases, V lost 7 bases, and 7 bases had no gene match. CDR3 loop: CASTSTGGAEAFF. Here the CDR3 DNA reads TGTGCCAGCACTTCAACAGGGGGAGCTGAAGCTTTCTTT.

In its sample, this clonotype was seen many times. The CDR3 is CASIPFSGGLAMETQYF. DNA of the CDR3: TGTGCCAGCATTCCATTCTCGGGAGGCCTCGCCATGGAGACCCAGTACTTC. The rearrangement links TRBV27 to TRBJ2-5, with 7 bases aligning to TRBD2. This CDR3 contains 17 residues. Germline V gene lookup returns CDR1 MNHEY and CDR2 SMNVEV (reference sequence). J lost 5 bases, V lost 7 bases, and 19 bases had no gene match.

This clonotype showed up many times. This chain uses TRBV3-1 with TRBJ2-1; D could derive from TRBD1 or TRBD2 (5 bases each). CDR3 length equals 16 residues. CDR1 LGHDT and CDR2 YNNKEL come from the germline V gene (reference sequence). Trimming took 5 bases from V and 0 from J, leaving 14 bases between them. CDR3 nucleotide sequence: TGTGCCAGCAGCGAGGGGCGTAGGATCTCCTACAATGAGCAGTTCTTC. This translates into CASSEGRRISYNEQFF.

The J gene is TRBJ2-2, the V gene TRBV14, with D uncertain. The CDR3 spans 18 residues. Germline lookup yields CDR1 SGHDN and CDR2 FVKESK. V lost 0 bases to trimming and J lost 1 base, with 15 bases between them. The DNA for the CDR3 is TGTGCCAGCAGCCAAGATATTCCCGGGTGGCAGAACACCGGGGAGCTGTTTTTT. Its protein product is CASSQDIPGWQNTGELFF.

The V gene is TRBV20-1, the J gene TRBJ2-5, with 8 bases matching TRBD2. The CDR3 extends over 15 amino acids. Germline trimming cut 3 bases from V and 5 bases from J; bases unmatched to any gene: 11. Germline CDR1 reads DFQATT; CDR2 reads SNEGSKA (reference sequence). The CDR3 region has the DNA TGCAGTGCTAGGGGACTAGTGGGAAAGCAGGAGACCCAGTACTTC. It specifies CSARGLVGKQETQYF.

This clonotype was counted ten times or more. The chain's CDR3 is CASSYWGLARSYEQYF. The DNA for the CDR3 is TGTGCCAGCAGTTACTGGGGACTAGCGCGCTCCTACGAGCAGTACTTC. This chain connects TRBV6-2 or TRBV6-3 to TRBJ2-7; 10 bases map to TRBD2. Trimming at V came to 1 base and at J to 0 bases, leaving 3 bases not matched to a gene. Germline loops: CDR1 MNHEY, CDR2 SVGEGT. CDR3 length: 16 residues.

This CDR3 reads CASSPPAERENTEAFF. CDR3 nucleotides: TGTGCCAGCAGTCCCCCCGCGGAGAGGGAGAACACTGAAGCTTTCTTT. This chain joins TRBV12-3 or TRBV12-4 and TRBJ1-1; no firm D call. CDR3 size: 16 residues. The ends were cut back, 5 bases at V and 1 base at J, with 17 bases in the middle.

This clonotype has at least ten counts. The chain joins TRBV19 to TRBJ1-1, with TRBD1 matching over 11 bases. This CDR3 has 20 residues. Trimming removed 5 bases from V and 0 bases from J; junction bases left unmatched: 17. CDR1 and CDR2 from the germline V gene are LNHDA and SQIVND (reference sequence). The CDR3 nucleotides read TGTGCCAGTAGTCTGACGACCTGGACAGGGGGCGGCGGTTTGAACACTGAAGCTTTCTTT. This sequence encodes CASSLTTWTGGGGLNTEAFF.

This clonotype has ten or more counts. The chain is built from TRBV20-1 and TRBJ2-5; 10 bases are shared with TRBD2. Per germline, CDR1 DFQATT and CDR2 SNEGSKA (reference sequence). The CDR3 loop spans 14 amino acids. After removal of 6 bases from V and 4 bases from J, the junction contained 8 bases not matched to a gene. The CDR3 reads CSALLAGRGETQYF. Here the CDR3 DNA reads TGCAGTGCCCTACTAGCGGGGCGGGGAGAGACCCAGTACTTC.

The table lists this clonotype with many counts. V is TRBV7-9 and J is TRBJ2-1; D might be TRBD1 (5 bases). V was cut by 2 bases and J by 5 bases, with 7 bases left in between. Germline-derived CDR1 and CDR2 are SEHNR and FQNEAQ (reference sequence). This CDR3 region has 13 residues. CDR3 DNA sequence: TGTGCCAGCAGCTTAAGGGGTGACAATGAGCAGTTCTTC. The encoded protein is CASSLRGDNEQFF.

This clonotype came up many times. V gene TRBV27 combines with J gene TRBJ2-4; D could derive from TRBD1 or TRBD2 (6 bases each). Germline CDR1 and CDR2: MNHEY and SMNVEV (reference sequence). V lost 6 bases and J 1 base, leaving 22 bases between the germline ends. The CDR3 runs to 18 residues. This CDR3 reads CASRYDHMGAGAKNIQYF. The CDR3 DNA is TGTGCCAGCAGATATGACCACATGGGGGCGGGGGCCAAAAACATTCAGTACTTC.

The sample holds a few counts of this clonotype. The CDR3 DNA sequence: TGTGCCAGCAGCCCGGGACAGGGAGACATTCAGTACTTC. Translation: CASSPGQGDIQYF. This chain uses TRBV7-9 with TRBJ2-4; 9 bases are a match to TRBD1. Germline CDR1 is SEHNR and CDR2 is FQNEAQ (reference sequence). V lost 5 bases, J lost 8 bases, and 4 bases stayed unmatched. The CDR3 covers 13 residues.

This clonotype was seen once. A much bigger clone sits one base away, suggesting this may be a read error. The CDR3 DNA reads TGTGCCAGCAGTGTAGATGACTCCTACGAGCAGTGCTTC. It yields the protein CASSVDDSYEQCF. J is TRBJ2-7 and V is TRBV2; no definite D call. The germline CDR1 and CDR2 sequences are SNHLY and FYNNEI. The CDR3 consists of 13 residues.

There are many counts of this clonotype. The chain is built from TRBV7-9 and TRBJ2-4, with unresolved D. V lost 4 bases and J 0 bases, leaving 7 bases between the germline ends. Germline V CDR1 and CDR2: SEHNR, FQNEAQ (reference sequence). This CDR3 comprises 14 residues. The CDR3 DNA follows: TGTGCCAGCAGCTCGGACCGAGCCAAAAACATTCAGTACTTC. Translating gives CASSSDRAKNIQYF.